This TCR beta chain was documented in a study of blood T cell repertoires in COVID-19. For the study at large: The samples span acute and convalescent COVID-19 from the United States, Italy and Spain.

Per the study methods: The assay estimated nucleated cells by amplifying reference gene primers. Using immunoSEQ multiplex PCR, the repertoire was profiled, and TCRdb retains in-frame clones only, with some absent. The DNA was the basis for D and trimming; V, J and clone size are from that table. The sample carries approximately 400,000 clones, roughly 80% recorded once. Germline CDR1 is LNHDA and CDR2 is SQIVND (reference sequence). Losses at the gene ends were 1 base for V and 4 bases for J; bases not matched to a gene: 8. This CDR3 spans 16 amino acids. The V gene is TRBV19, the J gene TRBJ1-2, with 8 bases identical to TRBD1. The source is a human donor with acute or convalescent COVID-19. The donor label of this sample is uncertain. Material for sequencing was peripheral blood. The CDR3: CASSIVGTGNIYGYTF. DNA for the CDR3: TGTGCCAGTAGTATAGTTGGGACAGGAAACATCTATGGCTACACCTTC.